These 22 T cell receptor beta chains came from one sample sequenced in a study of blood T cell repertoires in COVID-19. The table came from immunoSEQ multiplex PCR; TCRdb's copy has only in-frame clones and leaves some out. Of some 700,000 clones listed, 85% to 90% are singletons. Source material: peripheral blood. The receptors derive from a woman aged 18-29 years with acute or convalescent COVID-19.

The chain joins TRBV18 to TRBJ1-4, with D unresolved. V was clipped by 6 bases and J by 0 bases, with 8 bases between them. This CDR3 has 14 residues. Per germline, CDR1 KGHSH and CDR2 LQKENI. In nucleotides, the CDR3 is TGTGCCAGCTCCGCGACAACAACTAATGAAAAACTGTTTTTT. Amino acid sequence: CASSATTTNEKLFF.

The chain recombines TRBV9 with TRBJ2-2, with a tentative D call TRBD1 (5 bases). Germline CDR1 reads SGDLS; CDR2 reads YYNGEE. The CDR3 is made up of 15 amino acids. Trimming took 0 bases from V and 3 from J, leaving 9 bases between them. The CDR3 DNA reads as TGTGCCAGCAGCGTAGCCCGACAGTACACCGGGGAGCTGTTTTTT. Residues: CASSVARQYTGELFF.

This clone was counted once. The chain recombines TRBV10-3 with TRBJ1-2; a weak D match, TRBD1 (6 bases). The CDR3 runs to 16 residues. The V gene's germline CDR1 is ENHRY and CDR2 SYGVKD. Trimming stripped 0 bases from V and 6 bases from J, with 17 bases between. In DNA form, the CDR3 reads TGTGCCATCAGTGAGTCGGGGGGGGCGAAGGCACATGGCTACACCTTC. It yields the protein CAISESGGAKAHGYTF.

The V and J genes are TRBV7-2 and TRBJ2-2, with unresolved D. Germline V gives CDR1 SGHTA, CDR2 FQGNSA. The CDR3 loop spans 12 amino acids. V dropped 5 bases and J dropped 3 bases, with 4 bases sitting between them. The CDR3, as DNA: TGTGCCAGCAGCATCTACACCGGGGAGCTGTTTTTT. Protein sequence: CASSIYTGELFF.

V is TRBV30 and J is TRBJ1-6; possibly TRBD1 for D (5 bases). Per germline, CDR1 GTSNPN and CDR2 SVGIG (reference sequence). V was pared by 4 bases and J by 5 bases, with 9 bases between. CDR3 length: 13 amino acids. The CDR3 nucleotides read TGTGCCTGGATGGGCAGGGATAATTCACCCCTCCACTTT. Amino acid sequence: CAWMGRDNSPLHF. Filled out from reference TRBV30 and TRBJ1-6, the complete variable domain reads SQTIHQWPATLVQPVGSPLSLECTVEGTSNPNLYWYRQAAGRGLQLLFYSVGIGQISSEVPQNLSASRPQDRQFILSSKKLLLSDSGFYLCAWMGRDNSPLHFGNGTRLTVT.

As regards this clone: One junction end does not reproduce the germline sequence, and a read error may be involved. This chain connects TRBV7-9 to TRBJ2-3, with D perhaps matching TRBD2 (6 bases). CDR1 SEHNR and CDR2 FQNEAQ come from the germline V gene (reference sequence). The CDR3 loop spans 14 amino acids. The DNA of the CDR3 is TGTGCCAGCAGCCTAGCGAGGGCGGAACATACGCAGTATTTT. Protein: CASSLARAEHTQYF. Complete variable domain (other parts from reference TRBV7-9 and TRBJ2-3): DTGVSQNPRHKITKRGQNVTFRCDPISEHNRLYWYRQTLGQGPEFLTYFQNEAQLEKSRLLSDRFSAERPKGSFSTLEIQRTEQGDSAMYLCASSLARAEHTQYFGPGTRLTVL.

The J gene is TRBJ2-2, the V gene TRBV20-1; TRBD1 might be the D (6 bases). Germline CDR1 and CDR2: DFQATT and SNEGSKA (reference sequence). The length of the CDR3 is 13 residues. V lost 3 bases to trimming and J lost 6 bases, with 11 bases between them. The CDR3 DNA reads TGCAGTGCTAGTCGACAGGTCGCCGGGGAGCTGTTTTTT. Its protein is CSASRQVAGELFF.

This clone was detected once. This chain links TRBV4-1 with TRBJ1-4; possibly TRBD1 for D (6 bases). This CDR3 contains 13 residues. Trimming shortened V by 11 bases and J by 5 bases, and 15 bases separated the two germline ends. Germline V CDR1 and CDR2: MGHRA, YSYEKL. Here the CDR3 DNA reads TGCGCCGCGGGGGGCGGGCTGAATGAAAAACTGTTTTTT. Protein sequence: CAAGGGLNEKLFF.

This clone has only a few counts. V usage is TRBV6-5 and J usage is TRBJ2-1; a possible D gene is TRBD1 (6 bases). The CDR3 loop spans 14 amino acids. The germline gives CDR1 MNHEY, CDR2 SVGAGI. Trimming took 7 bases from V and 6 from J, leaving 16 bases between them. The CDR3 nucleotides are TGTGCCAGCACCAAAGAGGGGGAAATCAATGAGCAGTTCTTC. Translating it yields CASTKEGEINEQFF.

CDR3 DNA: TGTGCCAGCAATAGACAGTCGGATAATGAAAAACTGTTTTTT. It encodes CASNRQSDNEKLFF. V is TRBV5-8 and J is TRBJ1-4; a weak D match, TRBD1 (5 bases). Germline-derived CDR1 and CDR2 are SGHTS and YDEGEE. The CDR3 has 14 residues. V was pared by 6 bases and J by 4 bases, with 13 bases between.

This clone was detected only once. The CDR3 loop reads CASSLTGPEAFF. Written as DNA, the CDR3 is TGTGCCAGCAGCCTTACAGGGCCTGAAGCTTTCTTT. The chain carries TRBV6-5 and TRBJ1-1; D possibly corresponds to TRBD1 (6 bases). The CDR3 covers 12 residues. Looked up from germline, CDR1 is MNHEY and CDR2 is SVGAGI. V dropped 6 bases and J dropped 6 bases, with 11 bases sitting between them.

This rearrangement joins TRBV18 to TRBJ1-4, with 7 bases matching TRBD1. The CDR3 is 17 residues long. V gave up 0 bases and J gave up 8 bases; unmatched junction bases: 12. Germline lookup yields CDR1 KGHSH and CDR2 LQKENI. CDR3: CASSPPDNRAGGEKLFF. The CDR3 DNA sequence: TGTGCCAGCTCACCACCGGACAACAGAGCAGGGGGAGAAAAACTGTTTTTT. Full variable domain (missing parts from reference TRBV18 and TRBJ1-4): NAGVMQNPRHLVRRRGQEARLRCSPMKGHSHVYWYRQLPEEGLKFMVYLQKENIIDESGMPKERFSAEFPKEGPSILRIQQVVRGDSAAYFCASSPPDNRAGGEKLFFGSGTQLSVL.

The chain is built from TRBV12-3 or TRBV12-4 and TRBJ1-1; TRBD1 matches 7 bases. The CDR3 length is 13 residues. V lost 7 bases and J lost 8; bases outside the gene matches: 10. The CDR3 reads CASTHPDRAEAFF. The CDR3 bases are TGTGCCAGCACTCACCCTGACAGGGCCGAAGCTTTCTTT.

The chain combines TRBV28 with TRBJ2-1; D unclear. CDR1 MDHEN and CDR2 SYDVKM come from the germline V gene. The length of the CDR3 is 16 residues. Deletions cut 4 bases from V and 14 bases from J, with 27 bases between. This CDR3 reads CASSSQRNPPNILKFF. As DNA, the CDR3 is TGTGCCAGCAGTTCTCAGCGTAATCCGCCCAATATTTTAAAGTTCTTC.

This CDR3 reads CASNRDNQPQHF. CDR3 coding DNA: TGTGCCAGCAACCGGGATAATCAGCCCCAGCATTTT. The rearrangement uses TRBV2 and TRBJ1-5, with no clear D. The ends were cut back, 7 bases at V and 4 bases at J, with 8 bases in the middle. The CDR3 is 12 residues long. Germline CDR1 reads SNHLY; CDR2 reads FYNNEI.

The DNA for the CDR3 is TGTGCCAGCAGTTTGGTAGGGGAGGTTGGCAATCAGCCCCAGCATTTT. Amino acids: CASSLVGEVGNQPQHF. This chain links TRBV28 with TRBJ1-5, with TRBD1 as a possible D gene (5 bases). The V end lost 3 bases, the J end lost 2 bases, and 14 bases lay between the germline ends. The CDR3 is 16 residues long. Germline loops: CDR1 MDHEN, CDR2 SYDVKM.

The V gene is TRBV12-5, the J gene TRBJ2-3, with D tentatively TRBD2 (5 bases). The CDR3 runs 16 residues. Germline CDR1 and CDR2: LGHNT and FRNRAP. V lost 0 bases and J 1 base, leaving 11 bases between the germline ends. As DNA, the CDR3 is TGTGCTAGTGGTTTGGTACGGGGTGCGGGCACAGATACGCAGTATTTT. This gives the protein CASGLVRGAGTDTQYF.

The CDR3 bases are TGTGCCATTTCACCCGGGGGGAACACTGAAGCTTTCTTT. It is translated as CAISPGGNTEAFF. The chain uses TRBV24-1 and TRBJ1-1; a possible D gene is TRBD1 (5 bases). V was pared by 11 bases and J by 1 base, with 13 bases between. This CDR3 spans 13 amino acids. CDR1 and CDR2 from the germline V gene are KGHDR and SFDVKD.

This clone was observed a few times. Other DNA sequences in the same sample also yield this CDR3. V is TRBV12-3 or TRBV12-4 and J is TRBJ2-1; 7 bases agree with TRBD1. J lost 4 bases, V lost 3 bases, and 0 bases had no gene match. The CDR3 is 13 amino acids. The CDR3 coding sequence is TGTGCCAGCAGTTTGGGACAGTACAATGAGCAGTTCTTC. It translates to CASSLGQYNEQFF.

The chain couples TRBV29-1 to TRBJ2-2, with D possibly matching TRBD1 (6 bases). This CDR3 is 14 amino acids long. Germline values: CDR1 SQVTM, CDR2 ANQGSEA. V was trimmed by 6 bases and J by 0 bases, leaving 11 bases between them. The CDR3 loop is CSVTGHANTGELFF. As DNA, the CDR3 is TGCAGCGTGACGGGACACGCGAACACCGGGGAGCTGTTTTTT.

The chain joins TRBV29-1 to TRBJ2-7, with D possibly matching TRBD2 (5 bases). V lost 5 bases, J lost 7 bases, and 21 bases lay in between. Germline assignment: CDR1 SQVTM and CDR2 ANQGSEA. The CDR3 length is 14 residues. The CDR3 DNA reads TGCAGCGTTACTCCGGGTCCCTCTACGGGGGAGCAGTACTTC. It encodes CSVTPGPSTGEQYF.

This clone was found once. V gene TRBV5-1 combines with J gene TRBJ1-2; tentative D call: TRBD1 (6 bases). The germline V gene encodes CDR1 SGHRS and CDR2 YFSETQ. V gave up 2 bases and J gave up 5 bases, with 16 bases separating them. The CDR3 covers 15 residues. CDR3: CASSFGWGQGYGYTF. The CDR3 DNA reads TGCGCCAGCAGCTTCGGGTGGGGCCAGGGGTATGGCTACACCTTC.